The clone carrying this TCR beta chain was found once. CDR3 length equals 16 residues. The V gene lost 0 bases and the J gene lost 5 bases, with 17 bases spanning the gap. CDR1 SGDLS and CDR2 YYNGEE come from the germline V gene. The data derive from a study of cytomegalovirus exposure and HLA in healthy donors. The study drew the donors from its 120-subject validation cohort, separate from the 666-subject first cohort. Here immunoSEQ multiplex PCR was the method, and the copy in TCRdb shows in-frame clones only, minus some. The sample consists of about 170,000 clones, roughly 95% of them appearing once.

J is TRBJ2-5 and V is TRBV9; the D gene is possibly TRBD2 (7 bases). This receptor was identified in a woman aged 18-30 years in good health and CMV-seronegative. Sequencing was performed on PBMCs. CDR3 loop: CASSVGGGGLRETQYF. The CDR3 DNA sequence: TGTGCCAGCAGCGTAGGAGGGGGGGGGCTTCGGGAGACCCAGTACTTC.